This T cell receptor beta chain appears in the sequencing data of a study of blood T cell repertoires in COVID-19. The CDR3 has 13 amino acids. Germline trimming cut 2 bases from V and 12 bases from J; bases unmatched to any gene: 3. Germline V gene data show CDR1 as MNHEY and CDR2 as SVGEGT. Sequencing used immunoSEQ multiplex PCR; TCRdb keeps in-frame clones, though not all of them. This table has about 180,000 clones, 85% to 95% appearing once. The specimen sequenced was peripheral blood. The clonotype originates from a middle-aged man with acute or convalescent COVID-19. The chain joins TRBV6-2 or TRBV6-3 to TRBJ1-6, with TRBD1 identical over 8 bases. As DNA, the CDR3 is TGTGCCAGCAGTTACAAGGACAGGGAACCCCTCCACTTT. It codes for CASSYKDREPLHF.